The next 29 T cell receptor beta chains were all read from a single sample in a study of PD-L1 blockade in urothelial cancer. Repertoires were generated with immunoSEQ multiplex PCR, while TCRdb's copy carries only in-frame clones and drops some. The sample shows 35,000 to 40,000 clones, roughly four fifths of them seen only once. The input for sequencing was PBMCs, taken around atezolizumab (anti-PD-L1) treatment. All receptors come from a man aged 60 to 75 with urothelial cancer.

The J gene is TRBJ2-5, the V gene TRBV19, with TRBD1 matching over 10 bases. J gave up 5 bases and V 5 bases, and 5 bases lay outside the gene matches. Germline V lookup: CDR1 LNHDA, CDR2 SQIVND (reference sequence). This CDR3 comprises 14 residues. The CDR3 bases are TGTGCCAGTAGTGGGACAGGGGATTGGGAGACCCAGTACTTC. It translates to CASSGTGDWETQYF.

The rearrangement links TRBV7-9 to TRBJ2-1; 7 nucleotides match TRBD2. This CDR3 spans 14 amino acids. V shed 1 base and J 3 bases; nucleotides not matched to a gene: 0. CDR1 SEHNR and CDR2 FQNEAQ come from the germline V gene (reference sequence). The CDR3 is CASSLGGGYNEQFF. Here the CDR3 DNA reads TGTGCCAGCAGCTTAGGGGGGGGCTACAATGAGCAGTTCTTC.

This chain joins TRBV5-1 and TRBJ1-1, with D unclear. Germline V gene data show CDR1 as SGHRS and CDR2 as YFSETQ. The CDR3 covers 14 residues. Deletions cut 3 bases from V and 1 base from J, with 10 bases between. CDR3 region: CASSSMAGNTEAFF. The CDR3 nucleotides read TGCGCCAGCAGCTCAATGGCAGGGAACACTGAAGCTTTCTTT.

V usage is TRBV21-1 and J usage is TRBJ2-7; the D segment call TRBD1 is taken from the table without a DNA check. TRBV21-1 is termed a pseudogene. The length of the CDR3 is 15 residues. For the CDR3, the DNA is TGTGCCAGCAGCAAATCCGACAGGGACTCCTACGAGCAGTACTTC. As protein: CASSKSDRDSYEQYF.

This rearrangement joins TRBV7-6 to TRBJ2-5; 7 nucleotides line up with TRBD2. CDR1 is SGHVS and CDR2 is FNYEAQ in the germline V gene. The CDR3 is 14 residues long. Germline trimming cut 1 base from V and 4 bases from J; bases unmatched to any gene: 3. CDR3 sequence: CASSLGTGGETQYF. CDR3 DNA sequence: TGTGCCAGCAGCTTAGGGACGGGGGGAGAGACCCAGTACTTC.

CDR3 in DNA: TGTGCCAGTAGTATACAGGGAAACGGCTACACCTTC. It encodes CASSIQGNGYTF. The chain joins TRBV19 to TRBJ1-2; D is perhaps TRBD1 (5 bases). The CDR3 is made up of 12 amino acids. V lost 2 bases to trimming and J lost 8 bases, with 9 bases between them. Looked up from germline, CDR1 is LNHDA and CDR2 is SQIVND (reference sequence).

This sequence joins TRBV4-1 and TRBJ1-2; 9 positions agree with TRBD1. Looked up from germline, CDR1 is MGHRA and CDR2 is YSYEKL. CDR3 length equals 15 residues. V trimming: 1 base; J trimming: 8 bases; junction bases outside the gene matches: 8. The CDR3 nucleotides are TGCGCCAGCAGCCAAGGACAGGGGGGGACCTTGGGCTACACCTTC. Protein sequence: CASSQGQGGTLGYTF.

The chain combines TRBV9 with TRBJ2-7, with D maybe TRBD2 (5 bases). In germline, CDR1 is SGDLS, CDR2 YYNGEE. CDR3 length: 14 residues. V shed 2 bases and J shed 0 bases, with 9 bases lying between them. In DNA form, the CDR3 reads TGTGCCAGCAGCGTGGAACGGGACTCCTACGAGCAGTACTTC. The encoded protein is CASSVERDSYEQYF.

The V gene is TRBV7-8, the J gene TRBJ1-6; 8 bases align to TRBD1. Germline CDR1 SGHVS, CDR2 FQNEAQ. V shed 4 bases and J 4 bases; nucleotides not matched to a gene: 9. The CDR3 consists of 17 residues. CDR3 sequence: CASSSIPDRGYNSPLHF. CDR3 in DNA: TGTGCCAGCAGCTCCATTCCAGACAGGGGTTATAATTCACCCCTCCACTTT.

V is TRBV28 and J is TRBJ1-4; D is ambiguous. The CDR3 covers 15 residues. Germline loops: CDR1 MDHEN, CDR2 SYDVKM. Trimming removed 5 bases from V and 1 base from J, with 11 bases in between. The CDR3, as DNA: TGTGCCAGCAGTACGATCCGGGGAACTAATGAAAAACTGTTTTTT. Translation: CASSTIRGTNEKLFF.

The V and J genes are TRBV5-1 and TRBJ2-4, with D perhaps TRBD1 (6 bases). The CDR3 covers 15 residues. The ends were cut back, 4 bases at V and 2 bases at J, with 13 bases in the middle. Germline CDR1 is SGHRS and CDR2 is YFSETQ. The CDR3 loop is CASSPLRDTKNIQYF. CDR3 bases: TGCGCCAGCAGCCCCCTCCGGGACACCAAAAACATTCAGTACTTC.

The V call is TRBV27, the J call TRBJ1-5, with 9 nucleotides matching TRBD1. Germline loops: CDR1 MNHEY, CDR2 SMNVEV (reference sequence). The CDR3 is 12 residues long. The trim removed 8 bases at V and 6 bases at J, leaving 2 bases unmatched. CDR3 nucleotide sequence: TGTGCCAGCGGACAGGGGTTTCAGCCCCAGCATTTT. Protein product: CASGQGFQPQHF.

The rearrangement joins TRBV5-6 to TRBJ2-7; weak D call: TRBD1 (6 bases). V was pared by 0 bases and J by 2 bases, with 15 bases between. The germline V gene has CDR1 SGHDT and CDR2 YYEEEE. The CDR3 loop spans 16 amino acids. The CDR3 loop is CASSLAGQLLPYEQYF. The CDR3 nucleotides are TGTGCCAGCAGCTTGGCCGGACAGTTACTCCCCTACGAGCAGTACTTC.

This chain joins TRBV28 and TRBJ1-2, with 9 bases lining up with TRBD1. The J segment lost 3 bases and the V segment lost 9 bases, leaving 5 bases of the junction unmatched. CDR1 is MDHEN and CDR2 is SYDVKM in the germline V gene. The CDR3 loop spans 13 amino acids. CDR3 region: CASKQGADYGYTF. The DNA of the CDR3 is TGTGCCAGTAAACAGGGGGCAGACTATGGCTACACCTTC.

This chain joins TRBV30 and TRBJ2-7, with 7 nucleotides matching TRBD2. This CDR3 has 14 amino acids. The germline CDR1 and CDR2 sequences are GTSNPN and SVGIG (reference sequence). With 6 bases clipped from V and 10 bases from J, the junction kept 18 bases outside the gene matches. This CDR3 is CACFLPRYQRGQYF. Here the CDR3 DNA reads TGTGCCTGTTTTCTTCCCCGGTACCAGCGGGGTCAGTACTTC.

The chain recombines TRBV2 with TRBJ2-4; 8 bases agree with TRBD1. V shed 6 bases, J shed 0 bases, and the junction held 1 base outside the gene matches. Germline V lookup: CDR1 SNHLY, CDR2 FYNNEI. The CDR3 consists of 14 residues. The CDR3 region has the DNA TGTGCCAGCAGGGGGACAGGAGCCAAAAACATTCAGTACTTC. Amino acid sequence: CASRGTGAKNIQYF.

The chain has TRBV28 and TRBJ2-7; TRBD1 matches at 9 bases. The CDR3 has 14 amino acids. The germline gives CDR1 MDHEN, CDR2 SYDVKM. With 8 bases clipped from V and 6 bases from J, the junction kept 11 bases outside the gene matches. The chain's CDR3 is CASARQGGSGEQYF. The CDR3 DNA is TGTGCCAGCGCCCGACAGGGGGGCTCGGGCGAGCAGTACTTC.

This clone was seen a single time. This chain joins TRBV27 and TRBJ1-6, with a weak D call TRBD1 (6 bases). The CDR3 is 17 amino acids. Germline CDR1 MNHEY, CDR2 SMNVEV (reference sequence). The V end lost 4 bases, the J end lost 8 bases, and 21 bases lay between the germline ends. The CDR3 reads CASSYLAGAAFDSPLHF. The CDR3 DNA reads TGTGCCAGCAGTTATCTAGCAGGGGCCGCCTTTGATTCACCCCTCCACTTT.

This sequence joins TRBV28 and TRBJ1-5, with D unresolved. CDR1 and CDR2 (germline): MDHEN, SYDVKM. This CDR3 region has 15 residues. V dropped 4 bases and J dropped 4 bases, with 14 bases sitting between them. CDR3 bases: TGTGCCAGCAGTTCCGGTGGAGGGCGGAATCAGCCCCAGCATTTT. Its protein product is CASSSGGGRNQPQHF.

With regard to this clone: A read error may account for a junction end that differs from germline. V gene TRBV11-2 combines with J gene TRBJ1-2; 8 bases fit TRBD1. The CDR3 extends over 11 amino acids. Germline CDR1 is SGHAT and CDR2 is FQNNGV. The CDR3, as DNA: TGTGCCAGCAGCTTGAGGGACAGGCCCCAGTTC. As protein: CASSLRDRPQF. Full variable domain (remainder filled in from reference TRBV11-2 and TRBJ1-2): EAGVAQSPRYKIIEKRQSVAFWCNPISGHATLYWYQQILGQGPKLLIQFQNNGVVDDSQLPKDRFSAERLKGVDSTLKIQPAKLEDSAVYLCASSLRDRPQFGSGTRLTVV.

This chain uses TRBV6-1 with TRBJ1-5; no reliable D call. This CDR3 is 14 amino acids long. V lost 1 base to trimming and J lost 6 bases, with 10 bases between them. CDR1 MNHNS and CDR2 SASEGT come from the germline V gene. The CDR3 sequence is CASSEGGGFQPQHF. Written as DNA, the CDR3 is TGTGCCAGCAGTGAAGGTGGAGGGTTTCAGCCCCAGCATTTT.

The chain carries TRBV7-2 and TRBJ2-2; D gene unclear. CDR1 and CDR2 from the germline V gene are SGHTA and FQGNSA. With 5 bases removed from V and 5 bases from J, the gap between germline ends came to 12 bases. This CDR3 has 14 amino acids. The CDR3 bases are TGTGCCAGCAGCCGGAGAGGTGGAACCGGGGAGCTGTTTTTT. It specifies CASSRRGGTGELFF.

The chain recombines TRBV30 with TRBJ2-1, with D possibly matching TRBD1 (5 bases). The CDR3 consists of 13 residues. The V and J ends lost 1 base and 5 bases respectively, with 9 bases between them. Germline loops: CDR1 GTSNPN, CDR2 SVGIG (reference sequence). CDR3 nucleotide sequence: TGTGCCTGGAGTGAAGACAGTCACAATGAGCAGTTCTTC. Residues: CAWSEDSHNEQFF.

The chain recombines TRBV2 with TRBJ2-6; D is possibly TRBD1 (6 bases). This CDR3 has 15 residues. Trimming left V 5 bases short and J 1 base short, with 9 bases between. Germline V gene lookup returns CDR1 SNHLY and CDR2 FYNNEI. The DNA for the CDR3 is TGTGCCAGCAGTCGGCAGGGGTCTGGGGCCAACGTCCTGACTTTC. Protein: CASSRQGSGANVLTF. Together with reference TRBV2 and TRBJ2-6, the CDR3 gives the full variable domain: EPEVTQTPSHQVTQMGQEVILRCVPISNHLYFYWYRQILGQKVEFLVSFYNNEISEKSEIFDDQFSVERPDGSNFTLKIRSTKLEDSAMYFCASSRQGSGANVLTFGAGSRLTVL.

The V gene is TRBV5-5, the J gene TRBJ2-1; D is possibly TRBD1 (6 bases). This CDR3 region has 13 residues. Trimming shortened V by 4 bases and J by 5 bases, and 10 bases separated the two germline ends. Germline V lookup: CDR1 SGHKS, CDR2 YYEKEE (reference sequence). The CDR3 loop reads CASSRTENNEQFF. In DNA, the CDR3 is TGTGCCAGCAGCCGGACAGAGAACAATGAGCAGTTCTTC.

This chain joins TRBV6-1 and TRBJ2-2; the match to TRBD2 covers 8 bases. V dropped 4 bases and J dropped 1; count of bases not matched to a gene: 8. The CDR3 totals 17 residues. Germline V lookup: CDR1 MNHNS, CDR2 SASEGT. The CDR3 protein is CASSVFGGGGNTGELFF. In DNA form, the CDR3 reads TGTGCCAGCAGTGTTTTCGGGGGGGGCGGGAACACCGGGGAGCTGTTTTTT.

The gene calls are TRBV28 and TRBJ1-6; D is uncertain. Germline-derived CDR1 and CDR2 are MDHEN and SYDVKM. Trimming removed 7 bases from V and 8 bases from J, with 12 bases in between. The CDR3 sequence is 13 residues long. This CDR3 is CASKTLRYSPLHF. CDR3 nucleotides: TGTGCCAGCAAGACCCTCAGGTATTCACCCCTCCACTTT.

This clone showed up many times. V usage is TRBV2 and J usage is TRBJ1-5; the match to TRBD1 covers 8 bases. Germline trimming cut 7 bases from V and 5 bases from J; bases unmatched to any gene: 7. This CDR3 region has 14 residues. Germline V lookup: CDR1 SNHLY, CDR2 FYNNEI. CDR3: CASTQTGADQPQHF. CDR3 coding DNA: TGTGCCAGCACCCAGACAGGGGCTGATCAGCCCCAGCATTTT.

The chain uses TRBV19 and TRBJ1-2; 11 bases fit TRBD1. The CDR3 is made up of 15 amino acids. J lost 7 bases, V lost 5 bases, and 9 bases had no gene match. Germline V gives CDR1 LNHDA, CDR2 SQIVND (reference sequence). The CDR3 DNA reads TGTGCCAGTAGTCTTTCCCTGGACAGGGGGCCTGGCTACACCTTC. Its protein product is CASSLSLDRGPGYTF.